This is a list of T cell receptor beta chains from one sample in a study of memory CD4+ T cells and cytomegalovirus serostatus. Generated by immunoSEQ multiplex PCR, the TCRdb table keeps only in-frame clones and is missing some. This table holds approximately 40,000 clones, 65% to 80% found once. The sequenced sample was memory CD4+ T cells from blood. These receptors were taken from an adult in good health and CMV-seronegative. Each CDR3 is given with its conserved first and last residue. D genes are given only for firm matches. Clone size is given for some rows only: seen once, a few or many times, or a class if the clone is expanded.

clone size | D gene | J gene | V gene | CDR3 protein | CDR3 DNA
. | . | TRBJ1-3 | TRBV28 | CASISTRWDTIYF | TGTGCCAGCATCAGTACCCGGTGGGACACCATATATTTT
. | TRBD1 | TRBJ2-5 | TRBV7-8 | CASSFVTGGETQYF | TGTGCCAGCAGCTTTGTGACAGGGGGGGAGACCCAGTACTTC
. | TRBD1 | TRBJ2-5 | TRBV2 | CASSQDRKNQETQYF | TGTGCCAGCAGTCAGGACAGGAAGAACCAAGAGACCCAGTACTTC
. | . | TRBJ1-1 | TRBV2 | CASSMQLESEAFF | TGTGCCAGCAGTATGCAGTTGGAAAGTGAAGCTTTCTTT
. | . | TRBJ2-7 | TRBV5-1 | CASNSGYEQYF | TGCGCCAGCAACTCGGGCTACGAGCAGTACTTC
. | . | TRBJ2-5 | TRBV28 | CASSLPLGQETQYF | TGTGCCAGCAGTTTACCGCTAGGCCAAGAGACCCAGTACTTC
. | . | TRBJ2-5 | TRBV2 | CASRVPGRSGYQETQYF | TGTGCCAGCAGGGTCCCGGGACGAAGTGGGTACCAAGAGACCCAGTACTTC
. | . | TRBJ1-5 | TRBV6-1 | CASRNRSNQPQHF | TGTGCCAGCCGGAACAGGAGCAATCAGCCCCAGCATTTT
. | . | TRBJ2-6 | TRBV5-5 | CASSSDSGANVLTF | TGTGCCAGCAGCTCAGACTCTGGGGCCAACGTCCTGACTTTC
. | TRBD2 | TRBJ2-3 | TRBV15 | CATSRDLTSGGSRTQYF | TGTGCCACCAGCAGGGACCTGACTAGCGGGGGCTCCAGGACGCAGTATTTT
. | . | TRBJ2-3 | TRBV7-6 | CASDPRGAGDTQYF | TGTGCCAGCGACCCTCGGGGGGCTGGGGATACGCAGTATTTT
few | TRBD2 | TRBJ2-3 | TRBV18 | CASSPLAGGADTQYF | TGTGCCAGCTCGCCCTTAGCGGGGGGCGCAGATACGCAGTATTTT
once | . | TRBJ1-6 | TRBV18 | CASSPSGAESPLHF | TGTGCCAGCTCACCAAGCGGGGCTGAATCACCCCTCCACTTT
. | TRBD1 | TRBJ2-3 | TRBV7-9 | CASRSRDRETDTQYF | TGTGCCAGCAGATCCCGGGACAGGGAAACAGATACGCAGTATTTT
. | . | TRBJ1-2 | TRBV6-6 | CASSSGPINYGYTF | TGTGCCAGCAGCTCGGGACCGATTAACTATGGCTACACCTTC
. | . | TRBJ2-2 | TRBV19 | CASSIDSLGDNTGELFF | TGTGCCAGTAGTATAGACAGCCTTGGTGACAACACCGGGGAGCTGTTTTTT
. | . | TRBJ1-1 | TRBV9 | CASSPRTSEAFF | TGTGCCAGCAGCCCGAGGACATCTGAAGCTTTCTTT